Listed here are 21 T cell receptor beta chains from one sample, sequenced in a study of blood T cell repertoires in COVID-19. Clones were sequenced by immunoSEQ multiplex PCR, and TCRdb holds only the in-frame ones, with some missing. Among fewer than 250,000 clones listed, less than 90% were seen once. Sample: peripheral blood. These TCRs come from a man between 65 and 85 years old with acute or convalescent COVID-19.

This rearrangement joins TRBV6-5 to TRBJ2-2; 7 nucleotides match TRBD1. Germline CDR1 MNHEY, CDR2 SVGAGI. The length of the CDR3 is 16 residues. Losses at the gene ends were 2 bases for V and 1 base for J; bases not matched to a gene: 4. The CDR3 here is CASSYRRTGNTGELFF. The DNA of the CDR3 is TGTGCCAGCAGTTACCGCCGGACAGGGAACACCGGGGAGCTGTTTTTT.

The chain is built from TRBV30 and TRBJ2-5; D may be TRBD1 (6 bases). The CDR3 contains 15 residues. V was shortened by 3 bases and J by 3 bases, with 17 bases between the two germline ends. Germline loops: CDR1 GTSNPN, CDR2 SVGIG (reference sequence). CDR3 region: CAWSHQAGTKETQYF. The CDR3 bases are TGTGCCTGGAGCCACCAAGCCGGGACAAAAGAGACCCAGTACTTC.

This clone is a singleton in its sample. The chain uses TRBV30 and TRBJ2-5; tentative D call: TRBD1 (5 bases). The germline V gene has CDR1 GTSNPN and CDR2 SVGIG (reference sequence). Trimming took 8 bases from V and 4 from J, leaving 17 bases between them. CDR3 size: 13 residues. The CDR3 region is CAQGVGLGETQYF. The CDR3 DNA is TGTGCCCAGGGCGTGGGATTGGGAGAGACCCAGTACTTC.

About this clone: This sample also contains other DNA sequences that code for the same CDR3. The chain has TRBV7-3 and TRBJ2-2; the D gene is possibly TRBD1 (6 bases). The length of the CDR3 is 14 residues. Between the trimmed V and J ends, which lost 1 base and 7 bases, there was a span of 10 bases. Germline CDR1 reads SGHTA; CDR2 reads FQGTGA. For the CDR3, the DNA is TGTGCCAGCAGCTTAAACAGGGCTGGCGGGGAGCTGTTTTTT. This gives the protein CASSLNRAGGELFF.

The table lists this clone with a few counts. The gene calls are TRBV3-1 (or the pseudogene TRBV3-2) and TRBJ2-7, with TRBD1 matching over 7 bases. V trimming: 1 base; J trimming: 8 bases; junction bases outside the gene matches: 8. This CDR3 has 14 residues. Per germline, CDR1 LGHDT and CDR2 YNNKEL (reference sequence). As DNA, the CDR3 is TGTGCCAGCAGCCAAGGAGACAGGGTCCAGAAGCAGTACTTC. Encoded protein: CASSQGDRVQKQYF.

The chain recombines TRBV19 with TRBJ1-5, with 10 positions matching TRBD1. This CDR3 has 14 amino acids. Germline CDR1 is LNHDA and CDR2 is SQIVND (reference sequence). With V trimmed by 9 bases and J by 7 bases, 9 bases remained unmatched. CDR3 DNA sequence: TGTGCCAGCCGCCGGGACAGGGGTAAGCAGCCCCAGCATTTT. It encodes CASRRDRGKQPQHF.

The CDR3 loop is CASSIRTGTNEKLFF. The CDR3 coding sequence is TGTGCCAGTAGTATACGGACAGGCACTAATGAAAAACTGTTTTTT. The chain employs TRBV19 and TRBJ1-4; 7 bases are a match to TRBD1. CDR3 length: 15 amino acids. Germline V lookup: CDR1 LNHDA, CDR2 SQIVND (reference sequence). The V and J ends lost 2 bases and 2 bases, in that order; junction bases with no gene match: 2.

CDR3: CASSIGGTDTQYF. CDR3 coding DNA: TGTGCCAGTAGTATAGGCGGCACAGATACGCAGTATTTT. The rearrangement uses TRBV19 and TRBJ2-3; D unclear. There are 13 residues in the CDR3. Germline V gene sequence: CDR1 LNHDA, CDR2 SQIVND (reference sequence). Trimming cost V 1 base and J 1 base, with 3 bases left between them.

The chain is built from TRBV6-5 and TRBJ2-5, with D perhaps matching TRBD2 (7 bases). The CDR3 is 13 residues long. Trimming pared 7 bases from V and 5 bases from J, leaving 14 bases between. Germline CDR1 reads MNHEY; CDR2 reads SVGAGI. Here the CDR3 reads CASTTGGRETQYF. DNA for the CDR3: TGTGCCAGCACCACGGGGGGCAGGGAGACCCAGTACTTC.

This chain links TRBV11-2 with TRBJ1-4; 11 positions agree with TRBD1. Germline CDR1 is SGHAT and CDR2 is FQNNGV. The CDR3 runs 12 residues. The CDR3 reads CATGQGVEKLFF. DNA of the CDR3: TGTGCTACGGGACAGGGGGTTGAAAAACTGTTTTTT.

This clone was counted only a few times. This chain links TRBV24-1 with TRBJ2-1; TRBD2 is a possible D gene (6 bases). Trimming took 4 bases from V and 7 from J, leaving 10 bases between them. This CDR3 contains 13 residues. The germline gives CDR1 KGHDR, CDR2 SFDVKD. Here the CDR3 DNA reads TGTGCCACCAGTGAAACGGGAGCTAATGAGCAGTTCTTC. Protein product: CATSETGANEQFF.

The chain employs TRBV5-4 and TRBJ2-1; 10 bases agree with TRBD2. Germline lookup yields CDR1 SGHNT and CDR2 YYREEE (reference sequence). This CDR3 comprises 16 residues. V shed 5 bases, J shed 0 bases, and the junction held 5 bases outside the gene matches. CDR3 residues: CASRPRTSGSYNEQFF. CDR3 in DNA: TGTGCCAGCAGACCGAGGACTAGCGGCTCCTACAATGAGCAGTTCTTC.

This clone was picked up one time. V and J are TRBV24-1 and TRBJ2-4; 7 bases fit TRBD1. Germline loops: CDR1 KGHDR, CDR2 SFDVKD. Unmatched junction bases numbered 8, after V lost 4 bases and J lost 12 bases. This CDR3 has 13 amino acids. The CDR3 DNA follows: TGTGCCACCAGTGACCCGGGACAGCGACATCAGTACTTC. This codes for CATSDPGQRHQYF.

This chain connects TRBV6-2 or TRBV6-3 to TRBJ2-1; D is perhaps TRBD2 (6 bases). This CDR3 is 17 amino acids long. Trimming cost V 3 bases and J 3 bases, with 18 bases left between them. The germline V gene encodes CDR1 MNHEY and CDR2 SVGEGT. The CDR3 reads CASSYLSEGTYYNEQFF. The CDR3 bases are TGTGCCAGCAGTTATCTGTCGGAGGGAACTTACTACAATGAGCAGTTCTTC.

The V gene is TRBV12-3 or TRBV12-4, the J gene TRBJ2-1; D is unresolved. CDR3 size: 12 residues. Trimming pared 5 bases from V and 9 bases from J, leaving 11 bases between. CDR3 loop: CASSLLVGEQFF. The CDR3 DNA is TGTGCCAGCAGTCTCCTGGTCGGTGAGCAGTTCTTC.

The chain couples TRBV20-1 to TRBJ2-1; TRBD2 matches at 8 bases. Unmatched junction bases numbered 4, after V lost 5 bases and J lost 10 bases. The V gene's germline CDR1 is DFQATT and CDR2 SNEGSKA (reference sequence). The CDR3 sequence is 11 residues long. The CDR3 protein is CSAGLATEQFF. DNA for the CDR3: TGCAGTGCTGGACTAGCCACAGAGCAGTTCTTC.

The chain carries TRBV5-4 and TRBJ1-2; 8 nucleotides align to TRBD1. From germline, CDR1 is SGHNT and CDR2 YYREEE (reference sequence). The CDR3 runs 15 residues. J was trimmed by 6 bases and V by 1 base; bases with no gene match: 8. The chain's CDR3 is CASSLPSRTGNGYTF. The DNA of the CDR3 is TGTGCCAGCAGCTTGCCCTCCCGGACAGGGAATGGCTACACCTTC.

V and J are TRBV15 and TRBJ2-7; perhaps TRBD1 as D (5 bases). CDR1 LNHNV and CDR2 YYDKDF come from the germline V gene (reference sequence). CDR3 length: 13 residues. The V end lost 0 bases, the J end lost 6 bases, and 9 bases lay between the germline ends. The CDR3 DNA reads TGTGCCACCAGCAGAGACCAGGGCTTCGAGCAGTACTTC. It specifies CATSRDQGFEQYF.

This clone has just a few counts. The chain couples TRBV7-2 to TRBJ1-1; no firm D call. This CDR3 region has 14 residues. CDR1 SGHTA and CDR2 FQGNSA come from the germline V gene. V lost 2 bases to trimming and J lost 3 bases, with 10 bases between them. The CDR3 DNA is TGTGCCAGCAGCTTATATCGGCAGGACACTGAAGCTTTCTTT. Amino acid sequence: CASSLYRQDTEAFF.

This chain joins TRBV6-5 and TRBJ2-2; TRBD2 agrees at 7 bases. J gave up 6 bases and V 8 bases, and 6 bases lay outside the gene matches. The length of the CDR3 is 13 residues. CDR1 is MNHEY and CDR2 is SVGAGI in the germline V gene. CDR3 bases: TGTGCCAGCGGGGAGGGAGCCCCCGGGGAGCTGTTTTTT. Protein product: CASGEGAPGELFF.

This clone appeared a single time. The chain links TRBV19 to TRBJ1-1; maybe TRBD1 (5 bases). V lost 4 bases and J lost 2, with 14 bases in between. CDR3 length: 15 amino acids. Germline V lookup: CDR1 LNHDA, CDR2 SQIVND (reference sequence). CDR3 sequence: CASSNRDSSNTEAFF. For the CDR3, the DNA is TGTGCCAGTAGTAATAGGGACTCCTCTAACACTGAAGCTTTCTTT.